The T cell receptor (beta chain) described here comes from a study of blood T cells in healthy people across ages. This clonotype has at least ten counts. PCR was performed a second time for about 6 to 11 cycles using a sample-barcoded 5' primer and a J-beta primer mix. Any given sample supplied a minimum of 3 million CDR3-containing paired-end reads. TCRdb independently ran MiXCR on the 5' RACE reads; one entry per CDR3 protein. The sample lists 550,000 to 800,000 distinct CDR3 sequences, about 21% occurring once. The V and J ends lost 2 bases and 0 bases, in that order; junction bases with no gene match: 3. The germline CDR1 and CDR2 sequences are SGHRS and YFSETQ. The CDR3 has 15 amino acids.

Input material: blood. The receptor was derived from a man between 65 and 85 years old in good health. This chain uses TRBV5-1 with TRBJ1-1; 8 bases map to TRBD1. CDR3 region: CASSFGQGMNTEAFF. The CDR3 DNA is TGCGCCAGCAGCTTCGGACAGGGTATGAACACTGAAGCTTTCTTT. Using reference TRBV5-1 and TRBJ1-1 for the parts outside the CDR3, the full variable domain is KAGVTQTPRYLIKTRGQQVTLSCSPISGHRSVSWYQQTPGQGLQFLFEYFSETQRNKGNFPGRFSGRQFSNSRSEMNVSTLELGDSALYLCASSFGQGMNTEAFFGQGTRLTVV.